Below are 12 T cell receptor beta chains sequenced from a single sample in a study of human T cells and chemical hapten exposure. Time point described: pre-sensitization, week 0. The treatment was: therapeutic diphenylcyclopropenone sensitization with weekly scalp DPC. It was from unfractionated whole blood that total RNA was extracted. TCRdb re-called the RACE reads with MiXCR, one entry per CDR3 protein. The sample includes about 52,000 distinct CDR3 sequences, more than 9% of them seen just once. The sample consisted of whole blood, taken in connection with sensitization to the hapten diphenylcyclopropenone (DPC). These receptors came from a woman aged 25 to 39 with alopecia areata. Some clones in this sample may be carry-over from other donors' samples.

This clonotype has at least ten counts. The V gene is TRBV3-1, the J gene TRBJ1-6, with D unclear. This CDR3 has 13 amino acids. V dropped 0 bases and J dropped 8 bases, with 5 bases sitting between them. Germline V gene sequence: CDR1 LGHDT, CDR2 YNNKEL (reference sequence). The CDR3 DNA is TGTGCCAGCAGCCAAGATAACTATTCACCCCTCCACTTT. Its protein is CASSQDNYSPLHF.

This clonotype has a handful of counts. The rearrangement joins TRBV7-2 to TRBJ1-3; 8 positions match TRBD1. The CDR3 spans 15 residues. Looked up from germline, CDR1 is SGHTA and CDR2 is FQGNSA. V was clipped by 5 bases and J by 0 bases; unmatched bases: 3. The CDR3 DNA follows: TGTGCCAGCAGCCGGACAGGGCTCTCTGGAAACACCATATATTTT. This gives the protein CASSRTGLSGNTIYF.

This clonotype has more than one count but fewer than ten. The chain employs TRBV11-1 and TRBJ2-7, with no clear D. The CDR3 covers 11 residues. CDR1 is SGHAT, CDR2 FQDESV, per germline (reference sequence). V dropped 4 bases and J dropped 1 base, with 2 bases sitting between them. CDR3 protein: CASSCSYEQYF. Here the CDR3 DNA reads TGTGCCAGCAGCTGTTCCTACGAGCAGTACTTC.

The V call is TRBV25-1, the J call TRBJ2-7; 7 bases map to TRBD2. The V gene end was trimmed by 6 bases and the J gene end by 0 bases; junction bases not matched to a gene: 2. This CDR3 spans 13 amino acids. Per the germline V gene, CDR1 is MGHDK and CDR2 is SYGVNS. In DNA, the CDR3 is TGTGCCAGCAGGAGCGGGGACTCCTACGAGCAGTACTTC. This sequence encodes CASRSGDSYEQYF.

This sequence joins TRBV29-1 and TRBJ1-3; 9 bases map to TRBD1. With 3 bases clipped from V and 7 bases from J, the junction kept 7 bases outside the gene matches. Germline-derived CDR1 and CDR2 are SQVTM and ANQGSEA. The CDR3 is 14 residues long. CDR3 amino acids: CSVESDRGRNTIYF. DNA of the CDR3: TGCAGCGTTGAGTCGGACAGGGGTAGGAACACCATATATTTT.

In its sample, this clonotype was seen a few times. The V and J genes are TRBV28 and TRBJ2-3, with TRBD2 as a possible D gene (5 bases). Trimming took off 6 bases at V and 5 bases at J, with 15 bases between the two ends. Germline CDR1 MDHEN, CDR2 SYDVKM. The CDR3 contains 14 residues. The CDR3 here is CASSMNGERDTQYF. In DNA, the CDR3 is TGTGCCAGCAGCATGAACGGGGAGCGAGATACGCAGTATTTT.

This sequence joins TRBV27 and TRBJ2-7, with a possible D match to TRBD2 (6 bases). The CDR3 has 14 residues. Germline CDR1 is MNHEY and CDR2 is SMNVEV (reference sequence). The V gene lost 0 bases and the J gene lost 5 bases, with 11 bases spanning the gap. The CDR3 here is CASSLSLCGDEQYF. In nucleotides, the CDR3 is TGTGCCAGCAGTTTATCCCTTTGCGGGGACGAGCAGTACTTC.

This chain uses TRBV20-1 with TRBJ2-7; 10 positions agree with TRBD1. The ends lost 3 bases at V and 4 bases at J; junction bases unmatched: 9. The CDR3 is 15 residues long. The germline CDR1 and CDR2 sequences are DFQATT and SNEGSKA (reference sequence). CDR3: CSASVPRQGAYEQYF. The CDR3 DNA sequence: TGCAGTGCTAGTGTCCCCCGACAGGGGGCATACGAGCAGTACTTC.

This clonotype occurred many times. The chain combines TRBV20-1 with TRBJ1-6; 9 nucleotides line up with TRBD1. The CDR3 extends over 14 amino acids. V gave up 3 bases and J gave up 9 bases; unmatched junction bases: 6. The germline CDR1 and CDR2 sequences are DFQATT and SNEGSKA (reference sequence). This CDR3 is CSASNPTGGSPLHF. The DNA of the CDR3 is TGCAGTGCTAGTAATCCGACAGGGGGTTCACCCCTCCACTTT.

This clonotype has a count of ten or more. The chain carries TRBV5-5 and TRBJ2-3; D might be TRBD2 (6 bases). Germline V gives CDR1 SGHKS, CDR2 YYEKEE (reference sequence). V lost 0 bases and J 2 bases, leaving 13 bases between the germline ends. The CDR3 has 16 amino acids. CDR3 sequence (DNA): TGTGCCAGCAGCTTGGATCGGGGGTCTTTCACAGATACGCAGTATTTT. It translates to CASSLDRGSFTDTQYF. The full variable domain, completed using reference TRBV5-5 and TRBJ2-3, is DAGVTQSPTHLIKTRGQQVTLRCSPISGHKSVSWYQQVLGQGPQFIFQYYEKEERGRGNFPDRFSARQFPNYSSELNVNALLLGDSALYLCASSLDRGSFTDTQYFGPGTRLTVL.

The CDR3 loop reads CASSSNFPQGELFF. Written as DNA, the CDR3 is TGTGCCAGCAGCTCAAATTTCCCCCAGGGGGAGCTGTTTTTT. The chain employs TRBV7-2 and TRBJ2-2; D is unclear. The CDR3 runs 14 residues. Germline V gene sequence: CDR1 SGHTA, CDR2 FQGNSA. V was trimmed by 4 bases and J by 8 bases, leaving 14 bases between them. Drawing the rest from reference TRBV7-2 and TRBJ2-2, the complete variable domain is GAGVSQSPSNKVTEKGKDVELRCDPISGHTALYWYRQSLGQGLEFLIYFQGNSAPDKSGLPSDRFSAERTGGSVSTLTIQRTQQEDSAVYLCASSSNFPQGELFFGEGSRLTVL.

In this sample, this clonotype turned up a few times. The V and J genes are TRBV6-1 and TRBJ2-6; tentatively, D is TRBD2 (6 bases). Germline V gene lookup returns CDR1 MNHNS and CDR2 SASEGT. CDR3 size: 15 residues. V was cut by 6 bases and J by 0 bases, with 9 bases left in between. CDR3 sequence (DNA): TGTGCCAGCAGGCCCGGGGGCTCTGGGGCCAACGTCCTGACTTTC. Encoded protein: CASRPGGSGANVLTF.